This entry lists 16 T cell receptor beta chains sequenced from one sample in a study of monozygotic twins with inflammatory bowel disease. TCRdb reanalyzed the 5' RACE reads and collapses them to one entry per CDR3 protein, without DNA. The table gives 200,000 to 250,000 distinct CDR3 sequences; the top ten clones make up around 1.5% of it. Material: blood. Every receptor here comes from a human donor with ulcerative colitis or Crohn's disease, or a healthy co-twin of an affected twin (not recorded which).

The rearrangement joins TRBV10-3 to TRBJ1-1. The CDR3 runs 11 residues. Germline V gene data show CDR1 as ENHRY and CDR2 as SYGVKD. The CDR3 spells CAIRDNTEAFF.

V and J are TRBV18 and TRBJ1-5. Germline CDR1 reads KGHSH; CDR2 reads LQKENI. This CDR3 comprises 15 residues. The CDR3 here is CASSPGEAELQPQHF.

J is TRBJ1-2 and V is TRBV7-2; TCRdb's D call, TRBD1, is unchecked because there is no DNA. This CDR3 has 14 residues. CDR1 is SGHTA, CDR2 FQGNSA, per germline. CDR3 sequence reads: CASSPGTNNYGYTF.

The chain combines TRBV9 with TRBJ2-1; TCRdb's D call, TRBD1, is unchecked because there is no DNA. Germline V gives CDR1 SGDLS, CDR2 YYNGEE. This CDR3 has 18 residues. CDR3: CASSGYYDRGLSYNEQFF.

The chain carries TRBV5-1 and TRBJ1-2; TCRdb names TRBD1, which stays unverified in the absence of DNA. Germline CDR1 is SGHRS and CDR2 is YFSETQ. The CDR3 runs to 15 residues. The CDR3 region is CASSLDGGYFYGYTF. Together with reference TRBV5-1 and TRBJ1-2, the CDR3 gives the full variable domain: KAGVTQTPRYLIKTRGQQVTLSCSPISGHRSVSWYQQTPGQGLQFLFEYFSETQRNKGNFPGRFSGRQFSNSRSEMNVSTLELGDSALYLCASSLDGGYFYGYTFGSGTRLTVV.

The chain is built from TRBV7-8 and TRBJ2-1; TCRdb outputs TRBD1, but without DNA this stays unchecked. The CDR3 sequence is 17 residues long. Looked up from germline, CDR1 is SGHVS and CDR2 is FQNEAQ. CDR3 residues: CASSSPWGQVSYNEQFF.

The chain uses TRBV7-2 and TRBJ2-3; the D call of TRBD1 rests on TCRdb alone, since no DNA is present to check it. Germline assignment: CDR1 SGHTA and CDR2 FQGNSA. CDR3 length: 17 residues. The CDR3 loop is CASSLGQRGRYTDTQYF.

The chain recombines TRBV7-3 with TRBJ2-1. This CDR3 region has 16 residues. Germline lookup yields CDR1 SGHTA and CDR2 FQGTGA. CDR3 protein: CASSLIPTVPYNEQFF.

The chain combines TRBV7-2 with TRBJ2-5; TCRdb reports TRBD1, a call that lacks DNA to check it against. The CDR3 covers 14 residues. Germline CDR1 and CDR2: SGHTA and FQGNSA. CDR3 in amino acids: CASSLQGLGETQYF.

This rearrangement joins TRBV18 to TRBJ1-1; TCRdb names TRBD1, which stays unverified in the absence of DNA. The CDR3 totals 14 residues. CDR1 KGHSH and CDR2 LQKENI come from the germline V gene. CDR3 protein: CASSKDSYVTEAFF.

The J gene is TRBJ2-5, the V gene TRBV5-1. This CDR3 comprises 14 residues. Germline loops: CDR1 SGHRS, CDR2 YFSETQ. The CDR3 sequence is CASTPQVSQETQYF.

The chain uses TRBV5-1 and TRBJ2-7; no DNA is available, so the TRBD1 call from TCRdb remains unchecked. CDR1 is SGHRS, CDR2 YFSETQ, per germline. This CDR3 has 14 amino acids. The chain's CDR3 is CASSLGRQSYEQYF.

J is TRBJ2-1 and V is TRBV5-1; TCRdb designates TRBD2, a call that cannot be tested without DNA. The CDR3 has 12 residues. Germline values: CDR1 SGHRS, CDR2 YFSETQ. The CDR3 loop is CASSFSGGEQFF.

V is TRBV20-1 and J is TRBJ2-1; TCRdb's assignment of TRBD1 cannot be checked, as there is no DNA. Germline assignment: CDR1 DFQATT and CDR2 SNEGSKA (reference sequence). CDR3 length: 18 amino acids. CDR3 region: CSARDRGLTPLNYNEQFF.

This CDR3 reads CASRENRGGGEKLFF. This chain joins TRBV6-1 and TRBJ1-4; TCRdb's D gene call, TRBD1, goes unchecked for lack of DNA. This CDR3 is 15 amino acids long. Per the germline V gene, CDR1 is MNHNS and CDR2 is SASEGT.

This rearrangement joins TRBV5-1 to TRBJ2-1. The CDR3 has 16 amino acids. Germline V lookup: CDR1 SGHRS, CDR2 YFSETQ. CDR3 amino acids: CASSLLQMAAYNEQFF.